This T cell receptor beta chain was documented in a study of cytomegalovirus exposure and HLA in healthy donors. The overall study: Some 80 million unique TCR sequences came from HLA-typed donors in an early release.

The V gene lost 3 bases and the J gene lost 3 bases, with 21 bases spanning the gap. The CDR3 extends over 17 amino acids. In germline, CDR1 is SGDLS, CDR2 YYNGEE. The PCR was carried out with 60 Vbeta primers and 13 Jbeta primers. Assay used: immunoSEQ multiplex PCR; TCRdb lists only in-frame clones, some missing. The sample records 100,000 to 120,000 clones, approximately 86% being singletons. Whole-study findings and limits: According to a later analysis, most TCR beta chains associated with CMV appeared HLA-restricted.

It was healthy bone marrow donors who served as donors. About this clone: Its antigen is undetermined.

V usage is TRBV9 and J usage is TRBJ1-2, with TRBD1 as a possible D gene (6 bases). The source is a man between 35 and 55 years old in good health and CMV-seronegative. The sequencing sample was made of PBMCs. The CDR3 here is CASSGRTLKQGYYGYTF. CDR3 nucleotide sequence: TGTGCCAGCAGCGGTCGGACCCTGAAACAGGGATACTATGGCTACACCTTC.